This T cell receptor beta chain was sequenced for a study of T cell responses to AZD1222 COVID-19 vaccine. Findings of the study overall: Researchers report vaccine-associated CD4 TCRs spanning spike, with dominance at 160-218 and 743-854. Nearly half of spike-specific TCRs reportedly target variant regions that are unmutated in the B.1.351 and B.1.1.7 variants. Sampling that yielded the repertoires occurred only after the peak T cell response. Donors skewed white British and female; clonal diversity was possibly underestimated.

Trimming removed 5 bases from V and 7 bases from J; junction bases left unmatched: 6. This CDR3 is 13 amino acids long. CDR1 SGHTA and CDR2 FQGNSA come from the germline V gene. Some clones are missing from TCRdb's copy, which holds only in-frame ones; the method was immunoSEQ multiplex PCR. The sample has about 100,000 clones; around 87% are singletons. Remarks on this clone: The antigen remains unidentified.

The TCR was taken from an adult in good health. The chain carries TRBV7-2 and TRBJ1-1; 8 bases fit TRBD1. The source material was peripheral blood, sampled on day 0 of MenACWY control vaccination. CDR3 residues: CASSLQDRVEAFF. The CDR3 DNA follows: TGTGCCAGCAGCCTTCAGGACAGGGTTGAAGCTTTCTTT.